The 18 T cell receptor beta chains reported below all come from one sample, sequenced in a study of Tregs in tolerant kidney transplant recipients. Using immunoSEQ multiplex PCR, the repertoire was profiled, and TCRdb retains in-frame clones only, with some absent. The sample's table shows roughly 50,000 clones. The input for sequencing was CD4+ T cells from blood, taken before the transplant. Receptor source: a human donor who received a combined kidney and bone marrow transplant.

Turning to this clone: The read ends 3 residues early relative to the CDR3; the germline J gene fills the gap. The V and J genes are TRBV19 and TRBJ2-5; TRBD2 matches 12 bases. The CDR3 consists of 15 residues. The germline V gene encodes CDR1 LNHDA and CDR2 SQIVND (reference sequence). V gave up 7 bases and J gave up 6 bases; unmatched junction bases: 9. Partial CDR3 DNA: TGTGCCAGTACCGCGACTAGCGGGGGTGGCAAGACC. Protein sequence: CASTATSGGGKT. In full, the CDR3 is CASTATSGGGKTQYF.

As to this clone: The read falls 3 residues short of the CDR3 end, and the missing part is taken from the germline J gene. This rearrangement joins TRBV20-1 to TRBJ1-2; D ambiguous. The length of the CDR3 is 14 residues. The germline V gene has CDR1 DFQATT and CDR2 SNEGSKA (reference sequence). V lost 3 bases to trimming and J lost 4 bases, with 15 bases between them. CDR3 bases read: TGCAGTGCTAGTGATAGCGGTGTGGGCTATGGC. This encodes CSASDSGVGYG. The whole CDR3 protein is CSASDSGVGYGYTF.

Points on this clone: Coverage ceases 3 residues before the CDR3 finishes, and the germline J gene fills in the end. The rearrangement joins TRBV5-1 to TRBJ1-2, with D tentatively TRBD1 (6 bases). This CDR3 is 16 amino acids long. CDR1 and CDR2 from the germline V gene are SGHRS and YFSETQ. The CDR3 protein is CASSLVGQDQGTGYTF. The part of the CDR3 DNA that was read is TGCGCCAGCAGCTTGGTCGGTCAGGACCAGGGGACGGGC.

Turning to this clone: The read gets to within 3 residues of the CDR3 end, and the germline J gene fills in the rest. V is TRBV5-1 and J is TRBJ2-2; 9 bases map to TRBD2. Germline CDR1 is SGHRS and CDR2 is YFSETQ. The CDR3 consists of 15 residues. Trimming cost V 6 bases and J 2 bases; bases outside gene matches: 5. The chain's CDR3 is CASTPSGINTGELFF. The CDR3 bases that were read are TGCGCCAGCACCCCTAGCGGGATTAACACCGGGGAG.

A note on this clone: The read terminates 3 residues ahead of where the CDR3 ends, so the germline J gene completes it. The rearrangement joins TRBV19 to TRBJ2-4; D is possibly TRBD1 (6 bases). The germline gives CDR1 LNHDA, CDR2 SQIVND (reference sequence). The CDR3 has 15 amino acids. Trimming stripped 10 bases from V and 3 bases from J, with 19 bases between. The CDR3 bases that were read are TGTGCCACAAGAAGTCCAGGACAGCTCAAAAACATT. Its translation is CATRSPGQLKNI. The full CDR3 protein is CATRSPGQLKNIQYF.

Comments on this clone: The read falls 3 residues short of the CDR3 end, and the missing part is taken from the germline J gene. The rearrangement uses TRBV18 and TRBJ2-3, with 9 bases matching TRBD1. This CDR3 region has 15 residues. Trimming took 3 bases from V and 6 from J; bases not matched to a gene: 7. CDR1 and CDR2 (germline): KGHSH, LQKENI. CDR3 amino acids: CASSPGTGRPDTQYF. CDR3 DNA, as far as it was read: TGTGCCAGCTCACCGGGGACAGGGAGGCCCGATACG.

Concerning this clone: The CDR3 extends 3 residues past the end of the read, so its final part is completed from the germline J gene. This chain uses TRBV7-2 with TRBJ2-7, with no clear D. This CDR3 contains 13 residues. V shed 3 bases and J shed 0 bases, with 6 bases lying between them. From germline, CDR1 is SGHTA and CDR2 FQGNSA. Here the CDR3 reads CASSFPSSYEQYF. The DNA read from the CDR3 is TGTGCCAGCAGCTTCCCTAGCTCCTACGAG.

Concerning this clone: The read stops 3 residues short of the end of the CDR3; the missing end is completed from the germline J gene. The genes are TRBV7-2 and TRBJ2-2, with D maybe TRBD2 (6 bases). The CDR3 spans 15 residues. The germline V and J ends were trimmed by 3 bases and 1 base, with 9 bases remaining between them. Germline-derived CDR1 and CDR2 are SGHTA and FQGNSA. The part of the CDR3 DNA that was read is TGTGCCAGCAGCTTGGAGGGTAGGAACACCGGGGAG. Protein: CASSLEGRNTGE. The whole CDR3 reads CASSLEGRNTGELFF.

Concerning this clone: The read is 3 residues too short to cover the CDR3 end, so that end is filled in from the germline J gene. The chain uses TRBV5-6 and TRBJ2-2; 8 bases match TRBD1. With 2 bases clipped from V and 6 bases from J, the junction kept 6 bases outside the gene matches. Germline V gives CDR1 SGHDT, CDR2 YYEEEE. The CDR3 extends over 15 amino acids. The CDR3 is CASSFWTGKAGELFF. CDR3 DNA, as far as it was read: TGTGCCAGCAGCTTTTGGACAGGGAAGGCCGGGGAG.

A remark on this clone: The sequenced fragment ends 3 residues before the CDR3 boundary, so the rest is inferred from the germline J gene. The gene calls are TRBV2 and TRBJ1-2; D is ambiguous. CDR1 is SNHLY and CDR2 is FYNNEI in the germline V gene. This CDR3 region has 13 residues. V was shortened by 7 bases and J by 3 bases, with 12 bases between the two germline ends. The CDR3 reads CASIGGVDYGYTF. Partial CDR3 DNA: TGTGCCAGCATCGGCGGGGTGGACTATGGC.

As concerns this clone: The CDR3 end falls 3 residues outside the read, so it is completed with the germline J gene. The gene calls are TRBV11-2 and TRBJ2-5, with D unclear. V was pared by 3 bases and J by 1 base, with 12 bases between. This CDR3 has 15 amino acids. Germline lookup yields CDR1 SGHAT and CDR2 FQNNGV. The covered CDR3 bases are TGTGCCAGCAGCTTCGTCCAGTCCATCCAAGAGACC. Translated: CASSFVQSIQET. The whole CDR3 region reads CASSFVQSIQETQYF.

A word on this clone: The CDR3 end lies 3 residues beyond the end of the read and is filled in from the germline J gene. J is TRBJ1-6 and V is TRBV19; D is uncertain. The CDR3 loop spans 14 amino acids. Germline V gives CDR1 LNHDA, CDR2 SQIVND (reference sequence). The V end lost 0 bases, the J end lost 10 bases, and 10 bases lay between the germline ends. The CDR3 spells CASSIEDSTSPLHF. The CDR3 bases that were read are TGTGCCAGTAGTATAGAGGACTCCACATCACCC.

A remark on this clone: Coverage ceases 3 residues before the CDR3 finishes, and the germline J gene fills in the end. The chain couples TRBV5-8 to TRBJ1-1; 7 nucleotides align to TRBD1. Germline CDR1 SGHTS, CDR2 YDEGEE. The CDR3 length is 15 residues. The J segment lost 6 bases and the V segment lost 5 bases, leaving 13 bases of the junction unmatched. The covered CDR3 bases are TGTGCCAGCAGAAGTTGGACAGGTTCGGGGGCTGAA. Translation: CASRSWTGSGAE. Given in full, the CDR3 is CASRSWTGSGAEAFF.

With respect to this clone: The CDR3 goes on 3 residues after the read ends, and that part is filled in from the germline J gene. The chain links TRBV5-4 to TRBJ2-5; the match to TRBD2 covers 8 bases. V lost 3 bases to trimming and J lost 2 bases; unmatched junction nucleotides: 9. CDR3 length equals 16 residues. The germline CDR1 and CDR2 sequences are SGHNT and YYREEE (reference sequence). The CDR3 reads CASSSTKLAAQETQYF. Incomplete CDR3 DNA: TGTGCCAGCAGCTCCACGAAACTAGCGGCGCAAGAGACC.

Concerning this clone itself: With the read ending 3 residues before the CDR3 end, the germline J gene is used to fill in that end. This sequence joins TRBV20-1 and TRBJ1-2, with 8 bases aligning to TRBD1. The J segment lost 4 bases and the V segment lost 3 bases, leaving 4 bases of the junction unmatched. Per germline, CDR1 DFQATT and CDR2 SNEGSKA (reference sequence). The CDR3 contains 13 residues. The CDR3 protein is CSASAQGAYGYTF. CDR3 bases read: TGCAGTGCTAGCGCCCAGGGGGCCTATGGC.

As to this clone: The DNA ends 3 residues before the CDR3 does, and the rest of the CDR3 is filled in from the germline J gene. The chain joins TRBV20-1 to TRBJ1-2, with TRBD1 matching over 7 bases. The V gene's germline CDR1 is DFQATT and CDR2 SNEGSKA (reference sequence). The CDR3 sequence is 13 residues long. The covered CDR3 bases are TGCAGTGCAGGGGGCGCATTTGGGATCGGC. It specifies CSAGGAFGIG. The whole CDR3 reads CSAGGAFGIGYTF.

As for this clone: The read ends 3 residues early relative to the CDR3; the germline J gene fills the gap. The gene calls are TRBV18 and TRBJ2-7; 7 bases fit TRBD1. There are 15 residues in the CDR3. V shed 1 base, J shed 2 bases, and the junction held 5 bases outside the gene matches. The germline gives CDR1 KGHSH, CDR2 LQKENI. Partial CDR3 DNA: TGTGCCAGCTCACCACTTACAGGGGAAACCTACGAG. Protein product: CASSPLTGETYE. The entire CDR3 is CASSPLTGETYEQYF.

To note about this clone: The CDR3 end is not reached by the read, which stops 3 residues before it; the germline J gene fills it in. The chain uses TRBV2 and TRBJ2-3, with D tentatively TRBD2 (6 bases). CDR3 length: 14 residues. The V end was cut by 7 bases, the J end by 0 bases, with 11 bases between. In germline, CDR1 is SNHLY, CDR2 FYNNEI. CDR3 bases read: TGTGCCAGCATGCGGGGATTTAGCACAGATACG. Translating gives CASMRGFSTDT. The CDR3 in its entirety is CASMRGFSTDTQYF. Full variable domain (outside the CDR3, taken from reference TRBV2 and TRBJ2-3): EPEVTQTPSHQVTQMGQEVILRCVPISNHLYFYWYRQILGQKVEFLVSFYNNEISEKSEIFDDQFSVERPDGSNFTLKIRSTKLEDSAMYFCASMRGFSTDTQYFGPGTRLTVL.